This TCR beta chain derives from a study of OX40 agonist ivuxolimab in advanced cancers. At the level of the study: An agonistic anti-OX40 (CD134) antibody, ivuxolimab, was used to treat the patients.

V lost 0 bases to trimming and J lost 5 bases, with 10 bases between them. The CDR3 sequence is 13 residues long. Germline V gene lookup returns CDR1 GTSNPN and CDR2 SVGIG (reference sequence). The method was immunoSEQ multiplex PCR; TCRdb's version includes in-frame clones alone and lacks a portion of them. The top ten clones hold 20% to 25% of a sample with tens of thousands of clones, approximately 80% of them seen once. The sequence derives from an adult with an advanced solid tumor such as melanoma, head and neck, liver or kidney cancer. This chain uses TRBV30 with TRBJ2-5; D uncertain. Source: CD4+ or CD8+ T cells sorted from blood, taken in a trial of the OX40 agonist ivuxolimab. CDR3 bases: TGTGCCTGGAGTGTACTTGTTTATGAGACCCAGTACTTC. Residues: CAWSVLVYETQYF. The whole variable domain, filled in from reference TRBV30 and TRBJ2-5, reads SQTIHQWPATLVQPVGSPLSLECTVEGTSNPNLYWYRQAAGRGLQLLFYSVGIGQISSEVPQNLSASRPQDRQFILSSKKLLLSDSGFYLCAWSVLVYETQYFGPGTRLLVL.